This T cell receptor beta chain was sequenced for a study of cytomegalovirus exposure and HLA in healthy donors (dated by TCRdb to the late 2010s). Background for the entire study: An earlier analysis of approximately 600 of the donors reported 276 Gb of sequence data and some 100 million unique TCR beta sequences from 150 million to 200 million T cells. To study patterns of TCR occurrence, a later analysis re-analyzed previously published TCR beta repertoires from hundreds of donors and added high-resolution HLA genotyping. An early release that covered some 630 HLA-typed donors contained 250 to 350 gigabases of sequencing data and 75 million to 100 million unique TCR sequences. The study profiled the T cell repertoires of fewer than 850 subjects by immunosequencing and related them to cytomegalovirus serostatus. To predict cytomegalovirus infection status, the study brought together high-throughput TCR immunosequencing, statistical association of individual TCRs with disease status, and machine learning. Donor age, sex, ethnicity and CMV serostatus were collected together with the repertoire data. HLA typing covered class I and class II loci at four-digit resolution. Besides the first cohort of about 730 subjects, a separate validation cohort made up of some 110 different subjects was used. The study was designed to test whether signatures of past pathogen exposure could be identified by cataloging public T cell receptors. Among around 400 genotyped donors of the cohort, an average of approximately 220,000 unique TCR beta nucleotide sequences was sequenced per donor, of which about 19% were non-productive. To decide whether each TCR beta V gene segment behaved as functional or pseudogenic, an earlier analysis of over 500 of the donors relied on high-throughput TCR beta sequencing. Every discovery cohort repertoire had been produced on one sequencing platform. A few DR-DQ haplotypes were treated as single units for association and clustering because of strong linkage in the cohort. Of the 398 genotyped donors, approximately 83% fell in the genetic ancestry cluster associated with self-reported Caucasian donors. Rather than drawing on any new phenotypic data, the later analysis identified candidate immune exposures from TCR beta sequences and the way those sequences occurred across donors. The number of typed donors differed by locus: about 620-640 for A, B, C, DRB1 and DQB1; roughly 510 for DQA1; around 580 for DPA1; and some 430 for DPB1. A later genetic analysis took genome-wide SNP genotypes for about 55% of the 666 donors and used that subset as a discovery cohort.

Broad study findings and their caveats: Presence/absence analyses assumed roughly uniform sequencing depth across donors, an assumption that may not hold. A total of 150 to 200 TCR beta chains were listed by the study as associated with cytomegalovirus. About 15 rarely observed V segments, including chromosome 9 orphons, were excluded from the earlier analysis of about 600 of the donors because counts were too low. According to a later analysis, parvovirus B19, influenza, CMV and Epstein-Barr virus appeared linked to several top co-occurrence clusters. Specific HLA alleles were associated with 15,000 to 20,000 TCR beta sequences at a false discovery rate of 0.05 in a later analysis. This cohort had only TCR beta chains sequenced, and the lack of alpha or paired-chain data limited which features could be detected. A cluster of highly shared sequence variants was judged likely to be a technical artifact of the sequencing pipeline. Because HLA typing was unavailable for some donors at each locus, only the typed subset was used in association tests. A few of the identified cytomegalovirus-associated TCR beta chains were confirmed in vitro to be specific for cytomegalovirus antigens. The only immune exposure information available for the cohort was CMV serostatus. In an earlier analysis of fewer than 700 of the donors, most TCR beta V segments appeared in productive rearrangements about 87% or about 30% of the time, broadly matching IMGT annotations. The authors suggested that the approach could potentially be extended to other disease states and immunological phenotypes. While some public TCRs were present in many individuals, most TCR sequences turned up only very rarely across donors. Some IMGT-functional V segments, including TRBV6-2 and TRBV6-3, could not be distinguished by the 87-base-pair reads and were therefore excluded. In a later analysis, TCR association rates were found to vary across HLA loci, with the most associated TCRs seen for DRB1 alleles and the fewest for HLA-C alleles. A later analysis found that most CMV-associated TCR beta chains appeared HLA-restricted, with HLA associations seemingly driven largely by CMV exposure. When HLA alleles, especially DR and DQ, strongly co-occurred, TCR associations were difficult to assign to individual alleles. A further reported finding was that TCR beta sequences accurately predicted the HLA-A and HLA-B alleles for most subjects in the first cohort. The classifier was reported to diagnose cytomegalovirus status with high specificity and sensitivity in both the original and validation cohorts. Linkage disequilibrium might explain the correlated functional status among segregating V segments, but an unknown experimental factor could not be ruled out. In a later genetic analysis, a missense DCLRE1C variant was associated with V-gene and J-gene trimming of TCR beta chains, and the association was replicated in an independent cohort. According to a later genetic analysis, donors in an Asian-associated ancestry cluster had fewer N-insertions in productive TCRs than the approximately 650-donor mean. In a later analysis, HLA-associated TCR beta chains were found to be more clonally expanded and to have lower generation probabilities than equally common non-associated chains.

The germline V end is reduced by 3 bases and the J end by 7 bases; junction bases left unmatched: 8. CDR1 and CDR2, looked up from the germline V gene, are KGHSH and LQKENI. There are 15 amino acids in the CDR3, from cysteine to phenylalanine inclusive. This entry keeps only the CDR3 DNA: 45 bases, framed from base 1. In total, approximately 690 healthy bone marrow donors made up the cohort. At the time of sampling, all cohort members were nominally healthy, though unrecorded immune exposures were likely present. The donor was CMV seronegative and belonged to the group of approximately 320 seronegative cohort members. Every donor gave a peripheral blood sample, and the peripheral blood mononuclear cells from that sample were used for TCR beta sequencing. Genomic DNA was extracted from the blood cell samples with the Qiagen DNeasy Blood Extraction Kit. On this clone: Its specific antigen is unknown. The record has no base qualities; no much larger clone is one base away.

Receptor libraries were prepared by the immunoSEQ multiplex PCR assay. The multiplex PCR relied on a mix of 60 forward primers for TCR Vbeta segments and 13 reverse primers for TCR Jbeta segments. The CDR3 region of rearranged TCR beta genes was amplified from genomic DNA by a multiplex PCR assay. Amplified TCR beta libraries were sequenced as 87-base-pair reads on the Illumina HiSeq System. The published analysis was carried out like this. A later analysis counted 75 million to 100 million unique TCR beta chains across the 500 to 850 repertoires, and 10 million to 11 million of these chains were shared by at least two donors. To remove PCR and sequencing errors, raw reads were error-corrected and collapsed into unique sequences using a nearest-neighbor algorithm that merged closely related sequences. To assign V, D and J gene segments, CDR3 sequences were aligned to IMGT reference sequences. For a sequence to be retained, a match of at least six nucleotides to both a V gene segment and a J gene segment was required. Rearrangements were classified as productive when the CDR3 lacked stop codons and remained in frame with V and J, and all other rearrangements were classified as non-productive. Following IMGT convention, CDR3 was defined as the stretch from the second conserved V-encoded cysteine to the conserved J-encoded phenylalanine. The earlier analysis of more than 450 of the donors excluded sequences that lacked an unambiguous match to a single V gene segment. An earlier analysis of 587 of the donors classified V segments as functional when productive rearrangements were above 56.7% and as segregating when the standard deviation between donors was above 5%. To diagnose cytomegalovirus status from the catalog of TCR beta chain sequences, a statistical classification framework was built. In a later analysis, TCR nucleotide sequences were compared against IMGT/GENE-DB human TR gene sequences so that V and J genes could be assigned. Using the TCRdist pipeline, a later analysis assigned CDR3 sequences along with most-parsimonious VDJ recombination scenarios. A later analysis defined each TCR beta chain by its CDR3 amino acid sequence plus V-gene family, and excluded reads lacking a unique V-gene family. As a way to deal with suspected cross-contamination and a sequencing artifact, a later analysis dropped 450 to 600 nucleotide sequences that were highly shared and had low generation probability. For each public chain, a later analysis derived a clonal expansion index from normalized ranks of inferred template counts within each repertoire. In a later analysis, generation probabilities were computed with a VDJ recombination model fitted to out-of-frame rearrangements, and the resulting probabilities were checked against IGoR. Hypergeometric tests were used in a later analysis to score TCR-TCR, TCR-HLA and TCR-CMV co-occurrence, with a repertoire-size bias correction applied to the TCR pairs. False discovery rates were estimated in a later analysis by permuting HLA or CMV assignments 20 times. A later analysis grouped co-occurring TCRs with DBSCAN, adding TCRdist sequence similarity when clustering within HLA-allele-positive subsets. Repertoires with fewer than 30,000 or more than 120,000 public chains were left out of co-occurrence clustering, as were five repertoires with anomalous nucleotide sharing. As stored in TCRdb, this immuneACCESS dataset retains in-frame rearrangements with V and J assigned. A fraction of the clones does not appear; measured against another copy, unresolved V genes explain less than half of the discrepancy, and the remainder lacks a known reason. That table supplies the V and J calls and clone size; D and trimming were determined from the DNA. The sample table holds over 85,000 clones, of which roughly 79% were seen once. The top ten clones comprise approximately 3.6% of the sample.

This TCR came from a woman in her thirties or forties in good health and CMV-seronegative. Sequencing input: PBMCs. The sequence joins TRBV18 to TRBJ2-2; 7 bases in the junction line up with TRBD1. The encoded CDR3 is CASSPGQLASGELFF. The base sequence is TGTGCCAGCTCACCGGGACAGCTGGCGAGCGGGGAGCTGTTTTTT.